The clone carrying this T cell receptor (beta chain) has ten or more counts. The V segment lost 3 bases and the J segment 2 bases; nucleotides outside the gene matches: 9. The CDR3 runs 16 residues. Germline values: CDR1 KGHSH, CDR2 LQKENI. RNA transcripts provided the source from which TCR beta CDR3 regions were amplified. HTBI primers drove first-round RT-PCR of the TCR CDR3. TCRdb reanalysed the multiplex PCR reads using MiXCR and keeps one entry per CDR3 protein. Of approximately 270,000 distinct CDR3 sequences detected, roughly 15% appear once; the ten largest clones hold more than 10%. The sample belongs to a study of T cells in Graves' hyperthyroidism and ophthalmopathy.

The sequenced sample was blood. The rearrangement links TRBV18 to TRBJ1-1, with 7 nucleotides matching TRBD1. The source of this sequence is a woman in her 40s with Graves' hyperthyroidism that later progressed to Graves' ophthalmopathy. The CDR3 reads CASSPDRVAGNTEAFF. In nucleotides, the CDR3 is TGTGCCAGCTCACCCGACAGGGTGGCGGGAAACACTGAAGCTTTCTTT.